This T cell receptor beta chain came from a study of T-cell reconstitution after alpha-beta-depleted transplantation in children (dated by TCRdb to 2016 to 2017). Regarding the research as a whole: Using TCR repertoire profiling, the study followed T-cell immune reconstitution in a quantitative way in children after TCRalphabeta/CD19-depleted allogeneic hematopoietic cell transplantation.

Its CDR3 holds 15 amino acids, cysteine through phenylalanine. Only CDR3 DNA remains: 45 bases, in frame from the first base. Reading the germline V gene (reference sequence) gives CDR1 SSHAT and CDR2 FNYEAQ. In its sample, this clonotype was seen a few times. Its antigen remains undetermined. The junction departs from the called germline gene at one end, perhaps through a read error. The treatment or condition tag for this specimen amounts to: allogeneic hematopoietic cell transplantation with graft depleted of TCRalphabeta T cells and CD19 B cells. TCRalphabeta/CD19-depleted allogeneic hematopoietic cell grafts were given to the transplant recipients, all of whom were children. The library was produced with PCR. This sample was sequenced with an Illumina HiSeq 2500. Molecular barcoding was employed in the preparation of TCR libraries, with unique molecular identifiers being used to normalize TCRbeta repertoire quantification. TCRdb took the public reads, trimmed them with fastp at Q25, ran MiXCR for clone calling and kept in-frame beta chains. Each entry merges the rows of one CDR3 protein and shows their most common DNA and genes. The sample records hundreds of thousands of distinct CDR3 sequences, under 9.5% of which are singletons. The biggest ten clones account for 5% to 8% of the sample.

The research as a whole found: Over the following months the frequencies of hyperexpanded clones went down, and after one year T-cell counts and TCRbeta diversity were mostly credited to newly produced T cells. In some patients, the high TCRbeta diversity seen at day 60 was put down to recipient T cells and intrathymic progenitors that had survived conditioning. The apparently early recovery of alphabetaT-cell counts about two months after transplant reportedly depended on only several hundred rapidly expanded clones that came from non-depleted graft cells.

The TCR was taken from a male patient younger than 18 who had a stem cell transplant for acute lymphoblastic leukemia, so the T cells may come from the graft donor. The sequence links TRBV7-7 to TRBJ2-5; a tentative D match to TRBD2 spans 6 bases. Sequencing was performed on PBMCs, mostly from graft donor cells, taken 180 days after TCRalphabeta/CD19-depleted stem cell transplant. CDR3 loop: CASSWAGTPQETQYF. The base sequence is TGTGCTAGCAGCTGGGCGGGGACTCCCCAAGAGACCCAGTACTTC. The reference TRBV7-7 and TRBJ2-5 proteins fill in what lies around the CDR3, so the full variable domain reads GAGVSQSPRYKVTKRGQDVTLRCDPISSHATLYWYQQALGQGPEFLTYFNYEAQPDKSGLPSDRFSAERPEGSISTLTIQRTEQRDSAMYRCASSWAGTPQETQYFGPGTRLLVL.